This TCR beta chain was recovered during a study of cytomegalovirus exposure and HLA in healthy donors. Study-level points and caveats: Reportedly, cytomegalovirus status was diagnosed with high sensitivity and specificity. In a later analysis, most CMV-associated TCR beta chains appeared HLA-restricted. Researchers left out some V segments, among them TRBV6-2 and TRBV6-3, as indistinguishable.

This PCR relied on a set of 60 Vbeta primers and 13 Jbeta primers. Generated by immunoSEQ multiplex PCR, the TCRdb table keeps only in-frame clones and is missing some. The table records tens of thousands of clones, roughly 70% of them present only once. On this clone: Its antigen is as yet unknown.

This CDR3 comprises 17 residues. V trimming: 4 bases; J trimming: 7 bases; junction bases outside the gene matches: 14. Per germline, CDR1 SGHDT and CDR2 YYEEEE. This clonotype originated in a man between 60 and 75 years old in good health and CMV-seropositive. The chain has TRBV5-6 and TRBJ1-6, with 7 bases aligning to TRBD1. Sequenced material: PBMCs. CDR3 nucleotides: TGTGCCAGCAGCCTTCGACCTACAGGGGTTGGGAATTCACCCCTCCACTTT. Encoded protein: CASSLRPTGVGNSPLHF.